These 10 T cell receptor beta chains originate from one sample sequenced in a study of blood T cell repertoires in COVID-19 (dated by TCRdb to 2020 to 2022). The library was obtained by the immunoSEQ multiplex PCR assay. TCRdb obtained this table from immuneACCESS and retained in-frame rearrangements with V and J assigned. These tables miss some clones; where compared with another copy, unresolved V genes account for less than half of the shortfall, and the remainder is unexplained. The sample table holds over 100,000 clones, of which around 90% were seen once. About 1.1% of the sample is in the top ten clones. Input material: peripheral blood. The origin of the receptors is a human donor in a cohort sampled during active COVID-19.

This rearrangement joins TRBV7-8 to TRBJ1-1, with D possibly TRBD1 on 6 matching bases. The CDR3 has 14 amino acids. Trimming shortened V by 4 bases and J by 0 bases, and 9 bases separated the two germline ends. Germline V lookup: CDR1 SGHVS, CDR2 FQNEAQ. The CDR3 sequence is CASSYDRMNTEAFF. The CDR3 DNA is TGTGCCAGCAGCTACGACAGGATGAACACTGAAGCTTTCTTT.

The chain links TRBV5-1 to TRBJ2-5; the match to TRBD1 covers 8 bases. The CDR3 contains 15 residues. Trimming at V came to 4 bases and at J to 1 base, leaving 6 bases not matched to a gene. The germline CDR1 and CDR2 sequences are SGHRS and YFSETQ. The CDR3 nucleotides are TGCGCCAGCAGCCCGGACAGGGTTCCCCAAGAGACCCAGTACTTC. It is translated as CASSPDRVPQETQYF.

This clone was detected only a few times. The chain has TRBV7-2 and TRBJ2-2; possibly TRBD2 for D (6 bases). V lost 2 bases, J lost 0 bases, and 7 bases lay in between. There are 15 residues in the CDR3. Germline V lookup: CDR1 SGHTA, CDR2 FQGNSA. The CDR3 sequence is CASSLLAPNTGELFF. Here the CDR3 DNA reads TGTGCCAGCAGCTTACTAGCGCCGAACACCGGGGAGCTGTTTTTT.

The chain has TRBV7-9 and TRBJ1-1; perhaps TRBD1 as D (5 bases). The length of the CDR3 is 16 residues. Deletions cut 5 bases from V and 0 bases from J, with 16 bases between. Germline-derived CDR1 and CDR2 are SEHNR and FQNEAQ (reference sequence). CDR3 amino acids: CASSPTGKGLNTEAFF. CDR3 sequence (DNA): TGTGCCAGCAGCCCTACAGGAAAGGGCCTGAACACTGAAGCTTTCTTT.

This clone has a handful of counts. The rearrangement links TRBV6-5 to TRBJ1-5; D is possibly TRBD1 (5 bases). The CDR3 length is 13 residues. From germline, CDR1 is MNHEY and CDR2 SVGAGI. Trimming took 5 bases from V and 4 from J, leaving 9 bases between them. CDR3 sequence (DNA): TGTGCCAGCAGTCAACAGGCAAATCAGCCCCAGCATTTT. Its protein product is CASSQQANQPQHF.

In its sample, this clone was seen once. The CDR3 DNA follows: TGTGCCAGTAATCATGCCGGGACAGGGGAATACGAGCAGTACTTC. Translation: CASNHAGTGEYEQYF. The genes are TRBV19 and TRBJ2-7; TRBD1 matches 10 bases. From germline, CDR1 is LNHDA and CDR2 SQIVND (reference sequence). V shed 7 bases and J 4 bases; nucleotides not matched to a gene: 10. This CDR3 is built from 15 residues. The full variable domain, its missing parts supplied by reference TRBV19 and TRBJ2-7, is DGGITQSPKYLFRKEGQNVTLSCEQNLNHDAMYWYRQDPGQGLRLIYYSQIVNDFQKGDIAEGYSVSREKKESFPLTVTSAQKNPTAFYLCASNHAGTGEYEQYFGPGTRLTVT.

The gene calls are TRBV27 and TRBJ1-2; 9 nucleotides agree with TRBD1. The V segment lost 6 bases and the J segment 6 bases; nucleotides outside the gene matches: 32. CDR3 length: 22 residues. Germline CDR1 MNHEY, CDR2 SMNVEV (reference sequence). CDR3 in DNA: TGTGCCAGCAGGTCGCTGGTTCCTCGTCGCGGCCCTAACACAGGGGGCAAAAATGGCTACACCTTC. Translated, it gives CASRSLVPRRGPNTGGKNGYTF.

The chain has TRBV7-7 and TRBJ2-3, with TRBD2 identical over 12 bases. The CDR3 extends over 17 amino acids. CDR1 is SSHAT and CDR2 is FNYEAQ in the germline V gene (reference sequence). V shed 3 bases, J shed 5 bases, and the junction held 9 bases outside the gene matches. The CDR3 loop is CASSLFLAGGPGDTQYF. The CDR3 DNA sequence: TGTGCCAGCAGCTTGTTTCTAGCGGGAGGGCCCGGAGATACGCAGTATTTT.

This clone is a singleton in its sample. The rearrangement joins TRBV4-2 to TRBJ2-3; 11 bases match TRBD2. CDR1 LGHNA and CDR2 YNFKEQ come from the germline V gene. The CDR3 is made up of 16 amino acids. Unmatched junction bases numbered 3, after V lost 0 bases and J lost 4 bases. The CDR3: CASSQDLAGGPDTQYF. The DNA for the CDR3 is TGTGCCAGCAGCCAAGATTTAGCGGGAGGGCCAGATACGCAGTATTTT.

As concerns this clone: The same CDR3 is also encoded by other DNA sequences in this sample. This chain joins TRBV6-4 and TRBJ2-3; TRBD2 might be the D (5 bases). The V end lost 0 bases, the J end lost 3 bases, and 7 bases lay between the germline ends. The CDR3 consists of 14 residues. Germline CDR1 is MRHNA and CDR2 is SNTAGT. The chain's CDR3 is CASSDSPGTDTQYF. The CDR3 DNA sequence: TGTGCCAGCAGTGACTCGCCGGGGACAGATACGCAGTATTTT.